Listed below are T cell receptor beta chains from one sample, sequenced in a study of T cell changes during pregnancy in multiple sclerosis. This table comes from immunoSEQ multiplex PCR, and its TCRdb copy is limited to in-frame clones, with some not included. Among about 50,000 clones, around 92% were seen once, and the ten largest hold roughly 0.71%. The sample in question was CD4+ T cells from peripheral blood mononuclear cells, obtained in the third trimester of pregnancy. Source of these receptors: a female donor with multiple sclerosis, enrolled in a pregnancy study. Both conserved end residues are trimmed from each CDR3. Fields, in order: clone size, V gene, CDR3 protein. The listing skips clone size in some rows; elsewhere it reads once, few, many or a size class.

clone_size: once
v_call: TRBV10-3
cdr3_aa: AISESKTVGSYEQY

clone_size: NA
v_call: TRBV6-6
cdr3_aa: ASSLDRPNTGELF

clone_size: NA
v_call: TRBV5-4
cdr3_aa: ASSLDRRRTNTGELF

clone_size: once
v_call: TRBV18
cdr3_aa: ASSPQGAGGYT

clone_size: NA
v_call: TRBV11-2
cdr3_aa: ASSDHRSPGSYNSPLH

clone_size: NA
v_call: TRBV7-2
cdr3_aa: ASSLMGQGIGGAYGYT

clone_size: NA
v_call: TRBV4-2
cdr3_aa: ASSQGVGLAGGYEQY

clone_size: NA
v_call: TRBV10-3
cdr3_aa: AVSGSSYEQY

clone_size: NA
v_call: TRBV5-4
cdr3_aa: ASSPGGTARETQY

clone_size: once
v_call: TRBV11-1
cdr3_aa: ASRVQGSSYNEQF

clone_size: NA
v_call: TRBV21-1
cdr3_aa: ASSKGTGANTGELF

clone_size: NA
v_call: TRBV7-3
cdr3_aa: ASSPGLAGDTQY

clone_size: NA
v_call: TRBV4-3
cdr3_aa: ASSQVETGGLPLH

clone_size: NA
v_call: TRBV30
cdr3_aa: AWSVIRVNTEAF

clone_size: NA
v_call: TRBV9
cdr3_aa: ASSVRQGALADTQY

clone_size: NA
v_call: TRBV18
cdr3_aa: ASSETSENIQY

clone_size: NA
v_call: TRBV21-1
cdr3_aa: ASSAHVSGGDRTEAF

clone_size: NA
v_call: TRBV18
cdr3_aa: ASSPPGRINEQF

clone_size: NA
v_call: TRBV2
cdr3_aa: ASSPGTWVEAF

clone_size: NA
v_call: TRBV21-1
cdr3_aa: ASSKSHYT

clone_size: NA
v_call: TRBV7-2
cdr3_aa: ASSQFGQGTYGYT

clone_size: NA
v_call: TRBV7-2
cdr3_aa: ASSLPGQGGLGYGYT

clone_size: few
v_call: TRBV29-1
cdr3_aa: SVGLGGVNTGELF

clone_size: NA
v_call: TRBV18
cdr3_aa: ASSLTGTEGIQY

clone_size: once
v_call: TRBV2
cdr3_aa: ASSEPRTSGGLRGGGTQY

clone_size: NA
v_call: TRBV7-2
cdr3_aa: ASSRTMDQPQH

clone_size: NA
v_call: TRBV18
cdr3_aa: ASSWTGEAKNIQY

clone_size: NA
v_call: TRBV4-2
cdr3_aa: ASSQGQNYGYT

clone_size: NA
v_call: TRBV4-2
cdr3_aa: ASSQEQGEDEKLF

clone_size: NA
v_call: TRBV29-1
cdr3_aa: SVLSGSGNTEAF

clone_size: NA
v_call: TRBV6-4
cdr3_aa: ASSFRGGSYNEQF

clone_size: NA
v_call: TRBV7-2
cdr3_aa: ASSLFTSGVGYEQY

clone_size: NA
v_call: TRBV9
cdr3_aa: ASSLNPGEEQF

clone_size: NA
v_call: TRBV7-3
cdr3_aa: ASSSTFGGTNEQF

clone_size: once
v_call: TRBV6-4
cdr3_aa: ASSGLAGGYYGYT

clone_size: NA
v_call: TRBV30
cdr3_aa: AWTGQAFEKLF

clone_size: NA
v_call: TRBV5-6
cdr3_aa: ASSIQYSDTQY

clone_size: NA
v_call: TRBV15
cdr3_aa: ATSRDGLEMETQY

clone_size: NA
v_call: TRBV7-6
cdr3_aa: ASSLTRVSPLH

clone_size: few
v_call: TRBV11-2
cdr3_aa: ASSLAPQGRTEAF

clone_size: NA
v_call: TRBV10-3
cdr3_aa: AISAAGTYNEQF

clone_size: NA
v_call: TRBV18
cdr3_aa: ASSPLASGSSQETQY

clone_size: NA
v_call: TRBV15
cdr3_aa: ATSRAGTGRNGELF

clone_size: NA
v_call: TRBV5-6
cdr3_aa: ASSLPGQGRPLH

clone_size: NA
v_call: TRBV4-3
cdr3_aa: ASSPSSGYSNQPQH

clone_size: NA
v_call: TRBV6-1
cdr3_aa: ASSDPRGRFEKLF

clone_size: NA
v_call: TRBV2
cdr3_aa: ASSEARGGTQY

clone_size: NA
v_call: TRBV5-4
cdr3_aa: ASSLDRSSVTNYGYT

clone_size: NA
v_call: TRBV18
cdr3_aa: ASSLKSGGTPSEKLF

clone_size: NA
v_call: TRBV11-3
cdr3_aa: ASSYGEGDEQF

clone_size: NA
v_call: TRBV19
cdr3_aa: ASSTVQGARGYT

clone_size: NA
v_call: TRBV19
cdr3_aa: ASREGPKNIQY

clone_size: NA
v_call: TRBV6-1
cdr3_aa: ASTAGQMNTEAF

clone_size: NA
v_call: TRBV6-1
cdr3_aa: ASTLSYEQY

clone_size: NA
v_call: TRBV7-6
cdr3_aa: ASSTHRYNEKLF

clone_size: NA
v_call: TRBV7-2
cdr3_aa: ASSPRGGYEQY

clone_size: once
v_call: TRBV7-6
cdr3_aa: ASSLGHMNTEAF

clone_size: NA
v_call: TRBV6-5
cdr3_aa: ASSYRGNTDTQY

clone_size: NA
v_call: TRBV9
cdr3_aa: ASSVASGGYEQY

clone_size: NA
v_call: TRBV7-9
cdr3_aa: ASNRYNEQF